This T cell receptor beta chain was recorded in a study of cytomegalovirus exposure and HLA in healthy donors. General study results and limits: First-cohort TCR clusters were later found to tend to co-occur in the 120 validation repertoires. The majority of TCR sequences were rare, yet some public TCRs appeared in many donors. Cytomegalovirus status was reportedly diagnosed by the classifier with high specificity and sensitivity. Researchers catalogued about 160 TCR beta chains as cytomegalovirus-associated.

Germline lookup yields CDR1 SGHTA and CDR2 FQGTGA. There are 15 residues in the CDR3. The junction had 12 bases not matched to a gene; V was cut back by 5 bases and J by 8 bases. TCRdb's copy holds only in-frame clones and misses some; the assay was immunoSEQ multiplex PCR. The sample shows fewer than 120,000 clones, roughly nine tenths of them seen only once. In regard to this clone: The antigen is unknown.

The chain carries TRBV7-3 and TRBJ2-1, with 7 bases matching TRBD2. This receptor was obtained from a woman aged 18-29 years in good health and CMV-seronegative. The sequencing sample was made of PBMCs. In DNA form, the CDR3 reads TGTGCCAGCAGCGACGTCGGGGGGATCCATGATGAGCAGTTCTTC. It encodes CASSDVGGIHDEQFF. The variable domain in full, completed from reference TRBV7-3 and TRBJ2-1, reads GAGVSQTPSNKVTEKGKYVELRCDPISGHTALYWYRQSLGQGPEFLIYFQGTGAADDSGLPNDRFFAVRPEGSVSTLKIQRTERGDSAVYLCASSDVGGIHDEQFFGPGTRLTVL.